The next 12 T cell receptor beta chains were all read from a single sample in a study of T cells in Graves' hyperthyroidism and ophthalmopathy. RNA transcripts served as the template for amplifying TCR beta CDR3 regions. The primer set for the first-round RT-PCR of the TCR CDR3 was HTBI. TCRdb recomputed calls from the multiplex PCR reads with MiXCR, one row per CDR3 protein. The sample holds 480,000 or so distinct CDR3 sequences, 46% seen once. Input material: peripheral blood or thyroid tissue (not recorded which). Receptors were obtained from an adult woman with Graves' disease, either hyperthyroidism or ophthalmopathy (not recorded which).

V gene TRBV4-1 combines with J gene TRBJ2-7; D is perhaps TRBD2 (5 bases). Germline V gives CDR1 MGHRA, CDR2 YSYEKL. Trimming cost V 0 bases and J 3 bases, with 18 bases left between them. CDR3 length: 17 residues. In DNA form, the CDR3 reads TGCGCCAGCAGCCAAGACGTCGCAGGCCTGGCGGGCTACGAGCAGTACTTC. It translates to CASSQDVAGLAGYEQYF.

This clonotype was counted only a few times. The CDR3 sequence: CSVERYNEQFF. The CDR3 nucleotides are TGCAGCGTTGAGAGATACAATGAGCAGTTCTTT. This chain joins TRBV29-1 and TRBJ1-1; no definite D call. In germline, CDR1 is SQVTM, CDR2 ANQGSEA. Trimming removed 3 bases at V and 14 bases at J, with 16 bases between. The CDR3 sequence is 11 residues long.

This clonotype was counted a single time. The DNA is left out, because the CDR3 cannot be placed on it with certainty; the CDR3 is given as TCRdb lists it. CDR3 region: CASSFYICSARRQATDSPLHF. This sequence joins TRBV7-2 and TRBJ1-6; TRBD1, the table's D call, lacks a check against the DNA. The CDR3 contains 21 residues when both ends are counted. CDR1 is SGHTA, CDR2 FQGNSA, per germline.

This clonotype appeared a single time. V usage is TRBV7-9 and J usage is TRBJ1-5; D is perhaps TRBD1 (6 bases). The germline gives CDR1 SEHNR, CDR2 FQNEAQ (reference sequence). CDR3 size: 18 residues. Trimming cost V 5 bases and J 3 bases, with 23 bases left between them. CDR3 sequence: CASSPRGGATAPNQPQHF. CDR3 DNA: TGTGCCAGCAGCCCTAGAGGGGGGGCAACCGCCCCCAATCAGCCCCAGCATTTT.

A few counts support this clonotype. V is TRBV10-3 and J is TRBJ1-5; D unclear. The CDR3 is 16 amino acids. Germline CDR1 reads ENHRY; CDR2 reads SYGVKD. V shed 0 bases and J shed 2 bases, with 11 bases lying between them. The CDR3 loop is CAISESGGWGNQPQHF. CDR3 bases: TGTGCCATCAGTGAGTCAGGAGGCTGGGGCAATCAGCCCCAGCATTTT.

The table lists this clonotype with many counts. The V call is TRBV20-1, the J call TRBJ2-5; D unclear. This CDR3 has 12 amino acids. Germline assignment: CDR1 DFQATT and CDR2 SNEGSKA (reference sequence). Trimming left V 7 bases short and J 5 bases short, with 14 bases between. CDR3: CSGGDPSETQYF. In nucleotides, the CDR3 is TGCAGTGGTGGAGACCCCAGTGAGACCCAGTACTTC.

The chain links TRBV5-4 to TRBJ1-5, with D possibly being TRBD2 (5 bases). The better agreement between TRBJ2-3 and the DNA end casts doubt on the J call. This CDR3 region has 14 residues. Germline CDR1 and CDR2: SGHNT and YYREEE (reference sequence). The CDR3 coding sequence is TGTGCCAGCAGCTTGGGAAGAGGGACAGATACGCAGTATTTT. Translated, it gives CASSLGRGTDTQYF.

The DNA of the CDR3 is TGTGCCAGCAGCGTGTCGGGAGGGGAGCTGTTTTTT. It codes for CASSVSGGELFF. The chain links TRBV9 to TRBJ2-2, with a tentative D call TRBD2 (5 bases). There are 12 residues in the CDR3. Germline assignment: CDR1 SGDLS and CDR2 YYNGEE. Deletions cut 2 bases from V and 8 bases from J, with 7 bases between.

The DNA of the CDR3 is TGCAGTGCTAGGAAAGAGGCAGGAAGGAACACTGAAGCTTTCTTT. This codes for CSARKEAGRNTEAFF. The chain combines TRBV20-1 with TRBJ1-1, with D hard to call. The CDR3 sequence is 15 residues long. CDR1 and CDR2 (germline): DFQATT, SNEGSKA (reference sequence). V dropped 3 bases and J dropped 1 base, with 15 bases sitting between them.

This clonotype has more than one count but fewer than ten. The CDR3 sequence is CASTLRRSYEQYF. The CDR3 DNA is TGTGCCAGCACCCTTAGGCGATCCTACGAGCAGTACTTC. V gene TRBV28 combines with J gene TRBJ2-7; D gene uncertain. Germline CDR1 and CDR2: MDHEN and SYDVKM. This CDR3 has 13 residues. V lost 7 bases and J 1 base, leaving 11 bases between the germline ends.

The V and J genes are TRBV7-9 and TRBJ1-1; possibly TRBD1 for D (5 bases). Germline assignment: CDR1 SEHNR and CDR2 FQNEAQ (reference sequence). The CDR3 runs 13 residues. The V gene lost 9 bases and the J gene lost 11 bases, with 22 bases spanning the gap. The CDR3 protein is CASMPAANGGAFF. The CDR3 nucleotides read TGTGCCAGTATGCCGGCCGCTAACGGGGGGGCTTTCTTT.

The chain links TRBV29-1 to TRBJ2-7; D might be TRBD1 or TRBD2, each matching 5 bases. V was cut by 6 bases and J by 6 bases, with 15 bases left in between. This CDR3 has 12 residues. The germline V gene encodes CDR1 SQVTM and CDR2 ANQGSEA. The CDR3 DNA follows: TGCAGCGTGGGGGAATCCGGGATCGAGCAGTACTTC. Its translation is CSVGESGIEQYF.